This TCR beta chain was observed in a study of shared clonotypes between healthy human individuals. Regarding the study as a whole: Represented diversity (both genetic and exposure-history) was limited by the small number of donors. Among the subsets, naive ones generally showed larger estimated richness than memory ones. Rarefaction gave evidence that sorted-subset sequencing remained incomplete despite large depth.

Notes on this clone: Its target is unknown.

V was pared by 5 bases and J by 8 bases, with 10 bases of the junction left unmatched. This CDR3 is 15 amino acids long. CDR1 and CDR2 (germline): SGHAT, FQNNGV. Sequenced by immunoSEQ multiplex PCR; TCRdb stores in-frame clones only, minus some. The sample has about 2.4 million clones; 93% are singletons. Input material: naive CD4+ T cells from PBMCs. Subset of the sample: CD45RA+ positively selected. The sequence was obtained from a man aged 18 to 29 in good health. Some clones in this sample may be carry-over from other donors' samples. The chain joins TRBV11-2 to TRBJ2-2; 8 bases are a match to TRBD1. In DNA, the CDR3 is TGTGCCAGCAGCCGGACTCAGGGGGCGCCGGGGGAGCTGTTTTTT. As protein: CASSRTQGAPGELFF.